Included here is one TCR beta chain sequence, with context. Primers for the PCR totalled 60 Vbeta and 13 Jbeta. The method was immunoSEQ multiplex PCR; TCRdb's version includes in-frame clones alone and lacks a portion of them. The sample includes 150,000 to 200,000 clones, roughly 84% of them seen just once. The sample belongs to a study of cytomegalovirus exposure and HLA in healthy donors. Germline assignment: CDR1 SGHKS and CDR2 YYEKEE (reference sequence). V was cut by 5 bases and J by 2 bases, with 10 bases left in between. The CDR3 length is 14 residues. The chain has TRBV5-5 and TRBJ2-2; D gene unclear. This receptor was obtained from a man in his fifties in good health and CMV-seropositive. Sequencing input: PBMCs. The CDR3 DNA reads TGTGCCAGCAGATGGCCGGGTAACACCGGGGAGCTGTTTTTT. Its protein is CASRWPGNTGELFF.